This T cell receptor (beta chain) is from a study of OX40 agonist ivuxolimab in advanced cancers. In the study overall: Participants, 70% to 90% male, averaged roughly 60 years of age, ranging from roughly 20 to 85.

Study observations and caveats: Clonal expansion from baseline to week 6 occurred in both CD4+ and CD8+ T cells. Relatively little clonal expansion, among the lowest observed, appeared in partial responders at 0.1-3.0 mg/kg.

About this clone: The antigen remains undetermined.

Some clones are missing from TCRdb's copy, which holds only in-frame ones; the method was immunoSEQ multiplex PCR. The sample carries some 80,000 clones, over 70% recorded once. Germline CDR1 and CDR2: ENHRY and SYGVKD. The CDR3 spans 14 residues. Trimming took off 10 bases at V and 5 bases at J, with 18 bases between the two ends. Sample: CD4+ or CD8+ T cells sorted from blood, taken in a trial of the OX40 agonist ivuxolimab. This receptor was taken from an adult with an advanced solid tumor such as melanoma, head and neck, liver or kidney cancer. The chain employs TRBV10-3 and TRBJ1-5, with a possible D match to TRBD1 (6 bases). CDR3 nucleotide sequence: TGTGCCAACTTTTCGGACAGAAAACATCAGCCCCAGCATTTT. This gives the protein CANFSDRKHQPQHF.